Below, one T cell receptor (beta chain) is given with its context. Its target is unknown. The germline V gene has CDR1 MDHEN and CDR2 SYDVKM. The CDR3 length is 16 residues. The trim removed 1 base at V and 2 bases at J, leaving 4 bases unmatched. The sample is drawn from a study of cytomegalovirus exposure and HLA in healthy donors. It was with 60 Vbeta and 13 Jbeta primers that the PCR ran. Clones were sequenced by immunoSEQ multiplex PCR, and TCRdb holds only the in-frame ones, with some missing. The sample records under 200,000 clones, about 77% being singletons. The study's findings and limits: For most TCR beta V segments, an earlier analysis put the productive rate at about 87% or about 30% of the time. In the analysis, some V segments, TRBV6-2 and TRBV6-3 included, were excluded as indistinguishable.

Sequenced sample: PBMCs. The TCR comes from a man aged 55 to 69 in good health and CMV-seronegative. V gene TRBV28 combines with J gene TRBJ1-5, with 8 bases lining up with TRBD1. CDR3 coding DNA: TGTGCCAGCAGTTTATATCCGACAGGGGGCAATCAGCCCCAGCATTTT. Amino acid sequence: CASSLYPTGGNQPQHF.